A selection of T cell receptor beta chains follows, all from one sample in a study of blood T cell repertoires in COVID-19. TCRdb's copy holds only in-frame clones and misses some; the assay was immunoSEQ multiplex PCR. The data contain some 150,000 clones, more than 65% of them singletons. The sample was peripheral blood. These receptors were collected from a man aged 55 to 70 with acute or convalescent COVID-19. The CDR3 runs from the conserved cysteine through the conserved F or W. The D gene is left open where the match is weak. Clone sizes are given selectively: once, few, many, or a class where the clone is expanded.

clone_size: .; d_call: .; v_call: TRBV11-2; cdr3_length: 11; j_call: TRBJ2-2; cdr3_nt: TGTGCCCAGGAGGCTGGCGGGGAGCTGTTTTTT; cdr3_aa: CAQEAGGELFF
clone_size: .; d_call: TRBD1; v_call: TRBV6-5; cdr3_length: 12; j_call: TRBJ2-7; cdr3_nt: TGTGCCACTAGACAGGGGCGTCGCGAGCAGTACTTC; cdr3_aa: CATRQGRREQYF
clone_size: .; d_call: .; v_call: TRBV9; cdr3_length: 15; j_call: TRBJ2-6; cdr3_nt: TGTGCCAGCAGCGTATGGGAGACTGGGGCCAACGTCCTGACTTTC; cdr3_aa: CASSVWETGANVLTF
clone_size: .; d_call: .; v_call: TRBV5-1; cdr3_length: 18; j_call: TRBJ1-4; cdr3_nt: TGCGCCAGCAGCTTACAGCCGGGAGGTGTTGCAACTAATGAAAAACTGTTTTTT; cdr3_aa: CASSLQPGGVATNEKLFF
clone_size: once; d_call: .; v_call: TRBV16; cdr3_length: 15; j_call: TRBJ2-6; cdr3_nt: TGTGCCAGCAGCCGACAGGCCTCTGGGGCCAACGTCCTGACTTTC; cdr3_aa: CASSRQASGANVLTF
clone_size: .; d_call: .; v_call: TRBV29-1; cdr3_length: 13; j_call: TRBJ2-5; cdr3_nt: TGCAGCGTGGCACAGGGTTTTAGGGAGACCCAGTACTTC; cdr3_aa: CSVAQGFRETQYF
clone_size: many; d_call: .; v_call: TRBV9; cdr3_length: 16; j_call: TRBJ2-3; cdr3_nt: TGTGCCAGCAGCGATTCTCCAACGGAGACAGGAGATACGCAGTATTTT; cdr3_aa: CASSDSPTETGDTQYF
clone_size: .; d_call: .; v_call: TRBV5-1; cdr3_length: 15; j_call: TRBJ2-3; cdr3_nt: TGCGCCAGCAGCTTGGACGGCAGGGGCACAGATACGCAGTATTTT; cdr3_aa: CASSLDGRGTDTQYF
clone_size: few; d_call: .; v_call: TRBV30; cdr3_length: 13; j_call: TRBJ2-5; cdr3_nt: TGTGCCTCGAGCGCCGGTTCGAAAGAGACCCAGTACTTC; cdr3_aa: CASSAGSKETQYF
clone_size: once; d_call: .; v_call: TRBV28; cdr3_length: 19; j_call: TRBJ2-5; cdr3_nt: TGTGCCAGCAGTTGGACTACGAACCCCACCCTCACCAAGAAAGAGACCCAGTACTTC; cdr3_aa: CASSWTTNPTLTKKETQYF
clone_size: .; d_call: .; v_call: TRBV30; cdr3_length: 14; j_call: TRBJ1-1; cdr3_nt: TGTGCCTGGGAACGGCACCAGGGGAACACTGAAGCTTTCTTT; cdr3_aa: CAWERHQGNTEAFF
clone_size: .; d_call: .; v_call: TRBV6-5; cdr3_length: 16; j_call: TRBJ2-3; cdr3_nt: TGTGCCAGCAGTTACTCTAGCGGTACTAGCACAGATACGCAGTATTTT; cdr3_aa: CASSYSSGTSTDTQYF
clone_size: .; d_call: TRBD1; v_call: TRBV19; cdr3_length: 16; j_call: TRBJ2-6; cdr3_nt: TGTGCCAGTAGTGGGACAGGGGGGTCAGGGGCCAACGTCCTGACTTTC; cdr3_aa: CASSGTGGSGANVLTF
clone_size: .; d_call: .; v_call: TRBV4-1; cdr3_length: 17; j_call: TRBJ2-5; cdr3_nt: TGCGCCAGCAGCCAAGGACCCCTGCGGAACAATGGGGAGACCCAGTACTTC; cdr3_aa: CASSQGPLRNNGETQYF
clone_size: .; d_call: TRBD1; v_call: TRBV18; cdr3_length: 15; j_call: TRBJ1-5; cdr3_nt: TGTGCCAGCTCACAAGCACAGGGGGCGGGTCAGCCCCAGCATTTT; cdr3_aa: CASSQAQGAGQPQHF
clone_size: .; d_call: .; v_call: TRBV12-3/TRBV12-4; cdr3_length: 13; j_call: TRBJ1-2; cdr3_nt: TGTGCCAGCAGTTTCCAGAATTCCTATGGCTACACCTTC; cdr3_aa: CASSFQNSYGYTF
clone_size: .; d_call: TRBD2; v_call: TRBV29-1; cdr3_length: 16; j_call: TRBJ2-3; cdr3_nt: TGCAGCGTTGAGGTCGGACTAGCGGGAGATGTAGATACGCAGTATTTT; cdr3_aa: CSVEVGLAGDVDTQYF
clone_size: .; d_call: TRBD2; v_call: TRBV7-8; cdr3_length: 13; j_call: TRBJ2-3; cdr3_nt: TGTGCCAGCAGCTTAGGGGGGGGAGATTCGCAGTATTTT; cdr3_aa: CASSLGGGDSQYF
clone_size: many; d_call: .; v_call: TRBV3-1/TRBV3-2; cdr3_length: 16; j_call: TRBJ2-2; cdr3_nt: TGTGCCAGCAGCCTGGCGACAGGCCCCAACACCGGGGAGCTGTTTTTT; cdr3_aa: CASSLATGPNTGELFF
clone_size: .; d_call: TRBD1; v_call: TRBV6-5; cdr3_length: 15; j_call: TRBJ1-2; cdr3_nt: TGTGCCAGCAGACCTACAGGGGGCGGGAGCTATGGCTACACCTTC; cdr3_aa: CASRPTGGGSYGYTF
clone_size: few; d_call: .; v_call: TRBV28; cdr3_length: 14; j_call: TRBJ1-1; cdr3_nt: TGTGCCAGCAGTCCCGGAGGGTCGGACACTGAAGCTTTCTTT; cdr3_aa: CASSPGGSDTEAFF
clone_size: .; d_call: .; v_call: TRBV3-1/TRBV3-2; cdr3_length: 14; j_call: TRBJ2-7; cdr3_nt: TGTGCCAGCAGCCAAGTAGGGGTTCCCTACGAGCAGTACTTC; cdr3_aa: CASSQVGVPYEQYF
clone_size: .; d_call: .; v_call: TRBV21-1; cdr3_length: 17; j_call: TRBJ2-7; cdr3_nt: TGTGCCAGCAGCAAAGGCGGGGCACAAAGAAGTCCCTACGAGCAGTACTTC; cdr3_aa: CASSKGGAQRSPYEQYF
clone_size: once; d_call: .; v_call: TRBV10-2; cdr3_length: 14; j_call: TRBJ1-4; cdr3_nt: TGCGCCAGCAACCTCAGGGGAACTAATGAAAAACTGTTTTTT; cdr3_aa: CASNLRGTNEKLFF
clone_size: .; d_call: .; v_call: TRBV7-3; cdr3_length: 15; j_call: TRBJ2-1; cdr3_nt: TGTGCCAGCAGCTTAAGCCTAGCCGCATACAATGAGCAGTTCTTC; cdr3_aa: CASSLSLAAYNEQFF
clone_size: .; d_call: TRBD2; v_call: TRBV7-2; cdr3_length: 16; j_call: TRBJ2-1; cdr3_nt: TGTGCCAGCAGCTTACTAGCGGGGATCTCCTACAATGAGCAGTTCTTC; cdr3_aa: CASSLLAGISYNEQFF
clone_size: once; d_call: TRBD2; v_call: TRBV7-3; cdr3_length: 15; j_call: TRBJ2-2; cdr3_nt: TGTGCCAGCAGCTTAGCGGGGGGGAACACCGGGGAGCTGTTTTTT; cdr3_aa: CASSLAGGNTGELFF
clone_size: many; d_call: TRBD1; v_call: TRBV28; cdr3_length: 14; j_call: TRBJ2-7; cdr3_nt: TGTGCCAGCAGTTCCGGACAGGAGATCTACGAGCAGTACTTC; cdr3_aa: CASSSGQEIYEQYF
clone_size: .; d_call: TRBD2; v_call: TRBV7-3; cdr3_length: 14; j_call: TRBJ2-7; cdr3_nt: TGTGCCAGCAGCTCAGGACTAGCGGGAGCCGAGCAGTACTTC; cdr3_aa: CASSSGLAGAEQYF
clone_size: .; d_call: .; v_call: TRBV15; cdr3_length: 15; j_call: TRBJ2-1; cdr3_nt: TGTGCCACCAGCAAACTACAGGGTCTACTCAATGAGCAGTTCTTC; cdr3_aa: CATSKLQGLLNEQFF
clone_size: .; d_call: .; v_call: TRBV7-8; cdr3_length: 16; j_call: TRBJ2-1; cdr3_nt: TGTGCCAGCAGCGCCCAACTAGCCAGCTCCTACAATGAGCAGTTCTTC; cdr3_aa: CASSAQLASSYNEQFF
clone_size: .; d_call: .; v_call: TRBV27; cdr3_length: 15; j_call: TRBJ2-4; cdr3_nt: TGTGCCAGCAGTTTAGGAGGACAGTTGCGGGACATTCAGTACTTC; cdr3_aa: CASSLGGQLRDIQYF
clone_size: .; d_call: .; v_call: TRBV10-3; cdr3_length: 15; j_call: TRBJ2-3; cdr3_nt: TGTGCCATCAGTGAGTCGCACAGCAGCACAGATACGCAGTATTTT; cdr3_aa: CAISESHSSTDTQYF
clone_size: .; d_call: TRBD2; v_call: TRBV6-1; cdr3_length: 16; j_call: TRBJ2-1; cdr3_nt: TGTGCCAGCAGTGCGTTGGGACTAGCGGGAGGGAATGAGCAGTTCTTC; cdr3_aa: CASSALGLAGGNEQFF
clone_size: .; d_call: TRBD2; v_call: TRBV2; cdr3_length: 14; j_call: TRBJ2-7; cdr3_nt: TGTACCAGCAGTGTGCTGGCGGGAGGCTACGAGCAGTACTTC; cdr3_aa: CTSSVLAGGYEQYF
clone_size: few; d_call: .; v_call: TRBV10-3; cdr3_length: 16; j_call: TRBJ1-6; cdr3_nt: TGTGCCATCAGTGGCCAGGTCCCCCGGGGTAATTCACCCCTCCACTTT; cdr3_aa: CAISGQVPRGNSPLHF
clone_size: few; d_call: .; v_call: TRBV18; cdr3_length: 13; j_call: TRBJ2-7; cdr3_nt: TGTGCCAGCTCATCGCCGGCGGGCTACGAGCAGTACTTC; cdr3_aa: CASSSPAGYEQYF
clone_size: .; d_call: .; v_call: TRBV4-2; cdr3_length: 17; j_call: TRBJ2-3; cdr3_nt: TGTGCCAGCAGCCAAGACCCTTCGCTAGCGAGGACAGATACGCAGTATTTT; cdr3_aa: CASSQDPSLARTDTQYF
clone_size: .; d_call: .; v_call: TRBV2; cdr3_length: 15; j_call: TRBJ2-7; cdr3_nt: TGTGCCAGCAGTGAAAGTTCGGGAAAAGATCGGGAGCAGTACTTC; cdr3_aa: CASSESSGKDREQYF
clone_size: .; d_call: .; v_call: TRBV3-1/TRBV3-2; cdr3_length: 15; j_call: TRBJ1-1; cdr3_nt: TGTGCCAGCAGCCAAGATTTTCGAGGCCCTTTCGAAGCTTTCTTT; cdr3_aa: CASSQDFRGPFEAFF
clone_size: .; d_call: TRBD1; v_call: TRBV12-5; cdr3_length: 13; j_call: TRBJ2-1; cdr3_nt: TGTGCTAGTGGTCGAGACAGGGCCAATGAGCAGTTCTTC; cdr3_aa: CASGRDRANEQFF
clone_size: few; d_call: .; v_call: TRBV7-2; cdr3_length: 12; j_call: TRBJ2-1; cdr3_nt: TGTGCCAGCAGCTTAGAGCACAATGAGCAGTTCTTC; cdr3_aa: CASSLEHNEQFF
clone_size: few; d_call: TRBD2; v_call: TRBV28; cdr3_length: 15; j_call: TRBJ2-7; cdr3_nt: TGTGCCAGCAGTCCTACCGGGACTAGCGCCTACGAGCAGTACTTC; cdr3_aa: CASSPTGTSAYEQYF
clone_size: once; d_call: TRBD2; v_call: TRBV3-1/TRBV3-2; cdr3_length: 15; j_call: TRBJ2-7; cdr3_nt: TGTGCCAGCAGCCAAGGGCCGGGAGGGTCCTACGAGCAGTACTTC; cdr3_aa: CASSQGPGGSYEQYF
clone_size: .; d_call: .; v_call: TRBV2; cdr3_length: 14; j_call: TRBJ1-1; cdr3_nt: TGTGCCAGCAGCCATCGACCGGGGAACACTGAAGCTTTCTTT; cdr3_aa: CASSHRPGNTEAFF
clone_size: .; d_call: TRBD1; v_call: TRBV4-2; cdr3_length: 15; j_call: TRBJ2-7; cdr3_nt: TGTGCCAGCAGCCAAGAGACAGGGCATAGATACGAGCAGTACTTC; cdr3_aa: CASSQETGHRYEQYF